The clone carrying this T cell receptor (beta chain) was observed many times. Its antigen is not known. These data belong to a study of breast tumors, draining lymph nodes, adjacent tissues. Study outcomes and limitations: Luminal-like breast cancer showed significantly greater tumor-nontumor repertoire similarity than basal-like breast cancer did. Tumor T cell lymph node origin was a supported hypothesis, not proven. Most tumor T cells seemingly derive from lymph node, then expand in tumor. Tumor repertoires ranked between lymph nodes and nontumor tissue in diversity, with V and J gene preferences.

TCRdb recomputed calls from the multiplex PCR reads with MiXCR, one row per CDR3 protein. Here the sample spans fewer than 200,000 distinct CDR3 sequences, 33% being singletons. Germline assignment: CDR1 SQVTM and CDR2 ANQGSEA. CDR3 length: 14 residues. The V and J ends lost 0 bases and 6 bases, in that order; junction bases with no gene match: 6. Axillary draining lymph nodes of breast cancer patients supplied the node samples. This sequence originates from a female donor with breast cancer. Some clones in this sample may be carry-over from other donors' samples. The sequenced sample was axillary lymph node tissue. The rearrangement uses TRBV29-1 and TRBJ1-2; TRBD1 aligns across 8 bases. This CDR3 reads CSVEEPRGRDGYTF. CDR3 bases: TGCAGCGTTGAAGAACCCAGGGGGCGGGATGGCTACACCTTC.